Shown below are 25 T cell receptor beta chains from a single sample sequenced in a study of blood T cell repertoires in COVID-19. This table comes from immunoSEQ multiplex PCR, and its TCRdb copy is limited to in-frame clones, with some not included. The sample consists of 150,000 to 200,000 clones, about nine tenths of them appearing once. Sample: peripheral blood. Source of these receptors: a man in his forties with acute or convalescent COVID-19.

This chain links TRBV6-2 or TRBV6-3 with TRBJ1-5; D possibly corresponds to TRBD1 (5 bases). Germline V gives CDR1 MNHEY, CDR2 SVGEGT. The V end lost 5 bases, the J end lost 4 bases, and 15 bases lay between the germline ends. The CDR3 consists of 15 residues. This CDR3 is CASSLGQDLNQPQHF. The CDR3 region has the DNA TGTGCCAGCAGTCTAGGACAAGACTTGAATCAGCCCCAGCATTTT.

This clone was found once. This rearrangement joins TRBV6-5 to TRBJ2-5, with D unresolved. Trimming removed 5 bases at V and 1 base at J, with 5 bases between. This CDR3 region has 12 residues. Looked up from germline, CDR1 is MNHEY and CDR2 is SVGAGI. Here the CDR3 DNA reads TGTGCCAGCAGTCCGGGCCAAGAGACCCAGTACTTC. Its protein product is CASSPGQETQYF.

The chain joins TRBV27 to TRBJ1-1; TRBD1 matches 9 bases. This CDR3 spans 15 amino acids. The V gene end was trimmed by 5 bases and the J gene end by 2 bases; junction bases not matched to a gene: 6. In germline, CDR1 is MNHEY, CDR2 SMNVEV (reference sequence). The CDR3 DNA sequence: TGTGCCAGCAGTATAAATACAGGGGGCAACACTGAAGCTTTCTTT. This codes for CASSINTGGNTEAFF.

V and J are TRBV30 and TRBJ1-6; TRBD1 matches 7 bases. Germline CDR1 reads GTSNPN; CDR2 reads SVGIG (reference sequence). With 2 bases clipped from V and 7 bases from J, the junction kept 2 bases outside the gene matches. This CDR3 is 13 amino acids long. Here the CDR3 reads CAWSTGQNSPLHF. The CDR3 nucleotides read TGTGCCTGGAGTACGGGACAGAATTCACCCCTCCACTTT.

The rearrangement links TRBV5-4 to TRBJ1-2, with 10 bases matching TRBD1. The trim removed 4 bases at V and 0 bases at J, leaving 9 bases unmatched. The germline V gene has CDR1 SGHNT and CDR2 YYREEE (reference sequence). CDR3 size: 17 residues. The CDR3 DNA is TGTGCCAGCAGCATATCGACAGGGGGCGAAGCTAACTATGGCTACACCTTC. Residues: CASSISTGGEANYGYTF.

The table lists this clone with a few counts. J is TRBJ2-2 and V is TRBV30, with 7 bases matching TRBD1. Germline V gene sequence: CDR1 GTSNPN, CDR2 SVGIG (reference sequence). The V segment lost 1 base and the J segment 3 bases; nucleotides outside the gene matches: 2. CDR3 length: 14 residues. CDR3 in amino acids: CAWSAGTDTGELFF. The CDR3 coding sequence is TGTGCCTGGAGTGCGGGGACAGACACCGGGGAGCTGTTTTTT. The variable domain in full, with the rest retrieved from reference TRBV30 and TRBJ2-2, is SQTIHQWPATLVQPVGSPLSLECTVEGTSNPNLYWYRQAAGRGLQLLFYSVGIGQISSEVPQNLSASRPQDRQFILSSKKLLLSDSGFYLCAWSAGTDTGELFFGEGSRLTVL.

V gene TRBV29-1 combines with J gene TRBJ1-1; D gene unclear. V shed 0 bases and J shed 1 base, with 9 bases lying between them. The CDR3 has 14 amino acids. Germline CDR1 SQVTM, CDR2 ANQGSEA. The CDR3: CSVEDKGGNTEAFF. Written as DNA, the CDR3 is TGCAGCGTTGAAGATAAAGGCGGGAACACTGAAGCTTTCTTT.

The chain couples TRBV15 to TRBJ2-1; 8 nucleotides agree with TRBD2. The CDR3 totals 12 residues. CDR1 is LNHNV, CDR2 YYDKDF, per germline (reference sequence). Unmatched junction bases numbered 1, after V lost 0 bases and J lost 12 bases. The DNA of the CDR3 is TGTGCCACCAGCAGAGAACTAGCGGCGCAGTTCTTC. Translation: CATSRELAAQFF.

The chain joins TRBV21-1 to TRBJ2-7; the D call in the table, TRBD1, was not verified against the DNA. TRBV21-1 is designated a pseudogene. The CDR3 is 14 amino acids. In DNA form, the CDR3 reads TGTGCCAGCAGCAAATCGACAGCCACCTACGAGCAGTACTTC. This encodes CASSKSTATYEQYF.

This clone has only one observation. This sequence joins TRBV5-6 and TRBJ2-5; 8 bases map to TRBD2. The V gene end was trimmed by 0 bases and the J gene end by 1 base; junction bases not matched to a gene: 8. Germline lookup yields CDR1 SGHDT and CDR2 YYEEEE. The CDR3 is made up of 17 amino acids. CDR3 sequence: CASSLAYGGDFQETQYF. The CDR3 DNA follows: TGTGCCAGCAGCTTGGCCTACGGGGGGGACTTCCAAGAGACCCAGTACTTC.

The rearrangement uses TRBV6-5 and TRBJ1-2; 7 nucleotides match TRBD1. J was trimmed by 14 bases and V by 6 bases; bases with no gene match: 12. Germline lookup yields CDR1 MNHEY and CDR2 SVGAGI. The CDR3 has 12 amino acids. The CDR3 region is CASRPLGQAYTF. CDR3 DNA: TGTGCCAGCAGGCCCCTAGGACAGGCTTATACCTTC.

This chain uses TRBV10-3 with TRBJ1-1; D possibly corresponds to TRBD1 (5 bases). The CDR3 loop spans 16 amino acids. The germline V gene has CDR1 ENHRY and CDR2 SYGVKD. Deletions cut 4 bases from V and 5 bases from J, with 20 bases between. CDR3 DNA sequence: TGTGCCATCAGTGTAAAGCTGGGGGAAGGAGGGACTGAAGCTTTCTTT. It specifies CAISVKLGEGGTEAFF.

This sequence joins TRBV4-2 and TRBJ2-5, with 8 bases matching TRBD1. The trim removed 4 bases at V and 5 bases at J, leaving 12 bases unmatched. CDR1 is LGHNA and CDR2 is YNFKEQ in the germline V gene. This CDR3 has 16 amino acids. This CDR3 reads CASSPTSDRALETQYF. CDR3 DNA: TGTGCCAGCAGCCCTACCTCGGACAGGGCCCTCGAGACCCAGTACTTC.

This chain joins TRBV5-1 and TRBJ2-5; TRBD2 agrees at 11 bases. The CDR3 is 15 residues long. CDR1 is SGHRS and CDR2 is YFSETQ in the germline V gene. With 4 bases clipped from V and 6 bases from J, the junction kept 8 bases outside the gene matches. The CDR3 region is CASSSSGGAVKTQYF. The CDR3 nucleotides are TGCGCCAGCAGCAGTAGCGGGGGGGCGGTTAAGACCCAGTACTTC.

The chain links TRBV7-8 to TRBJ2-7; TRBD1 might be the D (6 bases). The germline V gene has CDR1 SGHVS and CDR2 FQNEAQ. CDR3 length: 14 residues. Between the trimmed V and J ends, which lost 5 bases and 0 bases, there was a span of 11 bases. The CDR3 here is CASSHRDTSYEQYF. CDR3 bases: TGTGCCAGCAGCCACCGGGACACCTCCTACGAGCAGTACTTC.

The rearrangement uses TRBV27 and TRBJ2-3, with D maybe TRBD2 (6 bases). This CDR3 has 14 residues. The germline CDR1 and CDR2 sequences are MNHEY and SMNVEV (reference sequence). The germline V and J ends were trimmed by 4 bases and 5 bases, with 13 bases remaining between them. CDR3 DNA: TGTGCCAGCAGTTCACCGGGACTCCTAGATACGCAGTATTTT. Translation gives CASSSPGLLDTQYF.

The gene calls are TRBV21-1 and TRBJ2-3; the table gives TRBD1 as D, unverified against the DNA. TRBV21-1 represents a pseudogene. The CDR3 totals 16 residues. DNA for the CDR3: TGTGCCAGCGGCTTAGACAGGGGTACTAGCACAGATACGCAGTATTTT. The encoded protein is CASGLDRGTSTDTQYF.

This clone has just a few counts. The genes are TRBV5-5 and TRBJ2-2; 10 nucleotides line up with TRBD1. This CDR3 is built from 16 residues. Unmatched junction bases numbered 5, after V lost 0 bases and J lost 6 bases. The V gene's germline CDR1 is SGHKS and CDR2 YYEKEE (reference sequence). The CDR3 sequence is CASSLAGTGAPGELFF. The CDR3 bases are TGTGCCAGCAGCTTGGCCGGGACAGGGGCTCCCGGGGAGCTGTTTTTT.

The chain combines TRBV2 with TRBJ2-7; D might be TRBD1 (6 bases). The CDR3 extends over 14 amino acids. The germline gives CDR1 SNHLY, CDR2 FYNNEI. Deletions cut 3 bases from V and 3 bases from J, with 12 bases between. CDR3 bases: TGTGCCAGCAGTGAGATCGTACAGGGCTACGAGCAGTACTTC. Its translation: CASSEIVQGYEQYF.

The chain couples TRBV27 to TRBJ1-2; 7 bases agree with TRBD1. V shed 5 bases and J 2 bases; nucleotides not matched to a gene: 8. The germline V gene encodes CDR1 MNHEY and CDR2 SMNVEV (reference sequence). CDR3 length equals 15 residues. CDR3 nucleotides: TGTGCCAGCAGTCCGGGACAGCATATGAACTATGGCTACACCTTC. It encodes CASSPGQHMNYGYTF.

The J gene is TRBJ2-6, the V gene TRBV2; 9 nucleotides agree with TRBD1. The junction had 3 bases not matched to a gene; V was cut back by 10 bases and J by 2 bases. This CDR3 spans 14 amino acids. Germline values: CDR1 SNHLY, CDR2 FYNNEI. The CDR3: CAKQGATGANVLTF. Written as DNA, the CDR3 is TGTGCCAAACAGGGGGCCACTGGGGCCAACGTCCTGACTTTC. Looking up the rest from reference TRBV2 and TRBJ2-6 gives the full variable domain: EPEVTQTPSHQVTQMGQEVILRCVPISNHLYFYWYRQILGQKVEFLVSFYNNEISEKSEIFDDQFSVERPDGSNFTLKIRSTKLEDSAMYFCAKQGATGANVLTFGAGSRLTVL.

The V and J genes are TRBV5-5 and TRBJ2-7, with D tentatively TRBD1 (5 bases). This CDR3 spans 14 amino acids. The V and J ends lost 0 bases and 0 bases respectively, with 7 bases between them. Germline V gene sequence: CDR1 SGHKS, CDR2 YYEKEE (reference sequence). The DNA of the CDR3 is TGTGCCAGCAGCTTGGACAGGTCCTCCTACGAGCAGTACTTC. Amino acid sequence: CASSLDRSSYEQYF.

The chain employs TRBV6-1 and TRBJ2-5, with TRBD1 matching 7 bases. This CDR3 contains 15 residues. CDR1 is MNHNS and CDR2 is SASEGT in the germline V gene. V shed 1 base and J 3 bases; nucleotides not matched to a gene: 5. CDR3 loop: CASSEGGRGKETQYF. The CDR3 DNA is TGTGCCAGCAGTGAAGGGGGCAGGGGGAAAGAGACCCAGTACTTC.

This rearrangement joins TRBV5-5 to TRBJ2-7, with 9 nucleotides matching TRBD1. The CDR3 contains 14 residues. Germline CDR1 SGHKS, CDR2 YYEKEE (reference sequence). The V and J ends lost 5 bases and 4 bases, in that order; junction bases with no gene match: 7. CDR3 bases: TGTGCCAGCAGGGCCGGGACAGGGATGTACGAGCAGTACTTC. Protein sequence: CASRAGTGMYEQYF.

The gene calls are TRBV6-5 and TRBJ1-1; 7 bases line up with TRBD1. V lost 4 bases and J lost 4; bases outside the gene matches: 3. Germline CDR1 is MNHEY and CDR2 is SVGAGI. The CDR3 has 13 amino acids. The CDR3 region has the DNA TGTGCCAGCAGTTTACAGGGGCCCACTGAAGCTTTCTTT. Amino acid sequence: CASSLQGPTEAFF.